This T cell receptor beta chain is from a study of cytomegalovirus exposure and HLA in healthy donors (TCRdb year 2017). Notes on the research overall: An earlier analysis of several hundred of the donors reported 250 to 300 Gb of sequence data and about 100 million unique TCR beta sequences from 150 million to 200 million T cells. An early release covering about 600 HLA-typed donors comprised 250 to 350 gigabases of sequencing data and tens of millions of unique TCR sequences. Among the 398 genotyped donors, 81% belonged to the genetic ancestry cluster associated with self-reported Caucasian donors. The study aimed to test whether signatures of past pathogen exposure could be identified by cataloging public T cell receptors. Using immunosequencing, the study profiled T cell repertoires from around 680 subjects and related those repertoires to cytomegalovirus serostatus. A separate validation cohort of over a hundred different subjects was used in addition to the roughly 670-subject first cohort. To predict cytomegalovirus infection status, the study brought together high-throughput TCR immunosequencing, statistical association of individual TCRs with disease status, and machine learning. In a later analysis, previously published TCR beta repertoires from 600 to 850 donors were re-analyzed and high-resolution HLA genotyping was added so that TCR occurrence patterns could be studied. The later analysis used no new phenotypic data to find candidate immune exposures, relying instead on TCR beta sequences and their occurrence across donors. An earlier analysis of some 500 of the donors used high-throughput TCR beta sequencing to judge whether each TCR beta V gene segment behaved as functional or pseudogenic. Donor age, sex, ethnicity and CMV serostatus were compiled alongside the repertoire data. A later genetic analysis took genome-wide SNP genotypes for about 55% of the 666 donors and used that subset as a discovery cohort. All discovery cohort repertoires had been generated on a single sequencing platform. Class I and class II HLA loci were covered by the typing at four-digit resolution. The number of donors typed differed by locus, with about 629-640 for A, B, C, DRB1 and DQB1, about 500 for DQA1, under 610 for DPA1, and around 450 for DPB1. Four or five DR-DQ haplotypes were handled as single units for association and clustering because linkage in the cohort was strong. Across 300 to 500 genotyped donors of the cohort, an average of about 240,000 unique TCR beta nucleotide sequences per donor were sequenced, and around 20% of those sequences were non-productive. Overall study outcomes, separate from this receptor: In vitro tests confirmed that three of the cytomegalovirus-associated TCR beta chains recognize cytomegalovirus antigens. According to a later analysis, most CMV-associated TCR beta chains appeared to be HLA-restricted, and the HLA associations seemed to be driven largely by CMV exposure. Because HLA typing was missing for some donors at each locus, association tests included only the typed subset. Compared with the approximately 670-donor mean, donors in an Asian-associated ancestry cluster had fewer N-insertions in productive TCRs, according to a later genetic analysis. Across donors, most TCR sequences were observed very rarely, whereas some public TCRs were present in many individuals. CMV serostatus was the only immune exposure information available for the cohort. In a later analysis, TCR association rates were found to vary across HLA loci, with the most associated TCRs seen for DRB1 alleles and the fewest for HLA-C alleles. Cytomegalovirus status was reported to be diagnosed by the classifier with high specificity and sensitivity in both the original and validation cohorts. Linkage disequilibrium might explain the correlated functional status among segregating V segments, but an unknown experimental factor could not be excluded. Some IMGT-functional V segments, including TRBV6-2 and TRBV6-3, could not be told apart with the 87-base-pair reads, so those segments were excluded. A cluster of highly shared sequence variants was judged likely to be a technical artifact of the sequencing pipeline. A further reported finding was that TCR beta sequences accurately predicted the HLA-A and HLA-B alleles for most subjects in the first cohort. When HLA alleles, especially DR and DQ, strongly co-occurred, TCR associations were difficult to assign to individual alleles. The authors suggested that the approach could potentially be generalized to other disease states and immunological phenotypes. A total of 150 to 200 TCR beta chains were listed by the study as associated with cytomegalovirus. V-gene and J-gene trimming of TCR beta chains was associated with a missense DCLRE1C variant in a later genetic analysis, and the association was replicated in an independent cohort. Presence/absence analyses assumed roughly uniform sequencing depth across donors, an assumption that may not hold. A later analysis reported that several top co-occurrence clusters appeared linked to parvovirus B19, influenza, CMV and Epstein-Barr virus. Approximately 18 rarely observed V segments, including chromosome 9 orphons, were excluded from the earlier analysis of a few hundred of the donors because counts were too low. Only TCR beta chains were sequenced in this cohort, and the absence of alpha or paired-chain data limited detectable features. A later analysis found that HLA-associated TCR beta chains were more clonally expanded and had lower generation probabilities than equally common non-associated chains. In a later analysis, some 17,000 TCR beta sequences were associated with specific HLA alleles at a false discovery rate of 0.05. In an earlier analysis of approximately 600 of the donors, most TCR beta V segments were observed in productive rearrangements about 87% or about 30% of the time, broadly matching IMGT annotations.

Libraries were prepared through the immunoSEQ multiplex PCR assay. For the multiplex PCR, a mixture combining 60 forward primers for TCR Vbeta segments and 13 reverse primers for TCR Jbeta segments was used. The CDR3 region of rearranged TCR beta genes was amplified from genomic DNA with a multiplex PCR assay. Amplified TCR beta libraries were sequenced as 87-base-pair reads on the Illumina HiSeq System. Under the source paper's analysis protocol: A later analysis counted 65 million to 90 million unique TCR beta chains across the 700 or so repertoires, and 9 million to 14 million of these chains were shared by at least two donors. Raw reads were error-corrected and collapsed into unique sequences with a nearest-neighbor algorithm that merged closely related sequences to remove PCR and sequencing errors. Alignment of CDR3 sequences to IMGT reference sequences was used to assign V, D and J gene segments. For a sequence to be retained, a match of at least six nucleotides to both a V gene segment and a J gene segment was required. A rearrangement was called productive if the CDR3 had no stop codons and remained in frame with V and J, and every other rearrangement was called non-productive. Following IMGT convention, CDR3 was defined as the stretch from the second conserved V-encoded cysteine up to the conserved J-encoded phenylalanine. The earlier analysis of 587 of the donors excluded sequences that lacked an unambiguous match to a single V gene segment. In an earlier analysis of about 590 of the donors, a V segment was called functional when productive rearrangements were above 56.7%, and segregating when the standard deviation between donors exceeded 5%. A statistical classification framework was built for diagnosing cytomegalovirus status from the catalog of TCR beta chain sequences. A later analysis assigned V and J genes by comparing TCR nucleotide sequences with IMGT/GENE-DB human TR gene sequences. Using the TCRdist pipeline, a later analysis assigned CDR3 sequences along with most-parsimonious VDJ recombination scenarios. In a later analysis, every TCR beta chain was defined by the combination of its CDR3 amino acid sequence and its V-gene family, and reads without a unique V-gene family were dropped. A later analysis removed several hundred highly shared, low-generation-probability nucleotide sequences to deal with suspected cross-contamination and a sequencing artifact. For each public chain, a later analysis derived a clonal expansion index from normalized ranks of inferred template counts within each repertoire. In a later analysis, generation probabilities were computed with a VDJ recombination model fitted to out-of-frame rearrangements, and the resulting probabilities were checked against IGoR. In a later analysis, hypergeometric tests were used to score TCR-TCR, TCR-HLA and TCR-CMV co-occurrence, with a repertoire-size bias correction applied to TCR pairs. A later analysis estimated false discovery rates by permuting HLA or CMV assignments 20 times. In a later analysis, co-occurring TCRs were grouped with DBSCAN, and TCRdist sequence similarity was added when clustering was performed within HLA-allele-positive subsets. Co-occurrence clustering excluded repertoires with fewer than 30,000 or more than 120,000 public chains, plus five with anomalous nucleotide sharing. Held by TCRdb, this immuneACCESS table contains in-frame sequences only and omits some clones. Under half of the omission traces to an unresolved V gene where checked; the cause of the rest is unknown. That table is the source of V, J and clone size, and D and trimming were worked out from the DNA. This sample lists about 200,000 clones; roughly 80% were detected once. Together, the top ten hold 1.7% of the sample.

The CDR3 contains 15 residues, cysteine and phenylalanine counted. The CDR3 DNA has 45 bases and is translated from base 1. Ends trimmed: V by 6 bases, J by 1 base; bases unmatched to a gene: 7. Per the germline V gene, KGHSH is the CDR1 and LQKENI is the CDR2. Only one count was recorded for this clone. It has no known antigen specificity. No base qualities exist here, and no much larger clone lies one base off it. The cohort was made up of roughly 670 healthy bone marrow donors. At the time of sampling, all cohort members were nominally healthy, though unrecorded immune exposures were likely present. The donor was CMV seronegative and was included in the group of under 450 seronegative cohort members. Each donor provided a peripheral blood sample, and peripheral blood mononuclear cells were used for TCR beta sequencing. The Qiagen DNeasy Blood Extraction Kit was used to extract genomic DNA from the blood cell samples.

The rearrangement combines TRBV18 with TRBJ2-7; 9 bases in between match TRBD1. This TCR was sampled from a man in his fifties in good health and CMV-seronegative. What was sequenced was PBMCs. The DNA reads TGTGCCAGCTCGTTTTCCGGGACAGGGTCCTACGAGCAGTACTTC. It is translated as CASSFSGTGSYEQYF.